Listed below are T cell receptor beta chains from one sample, sequenced in a study of blood T cell repertoires in COVID-19. Repertoires were generated with immunoSEQ multiplex PCR, while TCRdb's copy carries only in-frame clones and drops some. The sample has roughly 480,000 clones; about 91% are singletons. Sequencing input: peripheral blood. These receptors came from a young man with COVID-19, enrolled during active disease. Each CDR3 is given with its conserved first and last residue. The D gene is left open where the match is weak. Clone size is given for some rows only: seen once, a few or many times, or a class if the clone is expanded.

clone size | D gene | J gene | V gene | CDR3 protein | CDR3 DNA
NA | NA | TRBJ2-1 | TRBV5-1 | CASSSRSGLYNEQFF | TGCGCCAGCAGCTCTCGAAGCGGCCTCTACAATGAGCAGTTCTTC
NA | TRBD2 | TRBJ2-3 | TRBV7-3 | CASSLRASGRGRDTQYF | TGTGCCAGCAGCTTACGGGCTAGCGGGAGGGGTCGGGATACGCAGTATTTT
NA | NA | TRBJ1-5 | TRBV6-5 | CASSPLDRPQHF | TGTGCCAGCAGTCCTCTGGACAGACCCCAGCATTTT
NA | TRBD2 | TRBJ2-3 | TRBV5-1 | CASSLGLAGGTDTQYF | TGCGCCAGCAGCTTGGGACTAGCGGGGGGCACAGATACGCAGTATTTT
NA | TRBD1 | TRBJ1-1 | TRBV5-4 | CASSSQQGANTEAFF | TGTGCCAGCAGCTCCCAACAGGGGGCTAACACTGAAGCTTTCTTT
NA | NA | TRBJ2-5 | TRBV5-1 | CASSKGLQGSMETQYF | TGCGCCAGCAGCAAAGGGTTACAGGGATCAATGGAGACCCAGTACTTC
NA | TRBD1 | TRBJ2-5 | TRBV4-1 | CASSPPGTGQETQYF | TGCGCCAGCAGCCCTCCAGGGACAGGACAAGAGACCCAGTACTTC
NA | NA | TRBJ1-4 | TRBV7-9 | CASSLITAINEKLFF | TGTGCCAGCAGCTTAATAACAGCCATAAATGAAAAACTGTTTTTT
NA | NA | TRBJ1-1 | TRBV2 | CASRSNSEAFF | TGTGCCAGCAGATCTAACAGTGAAGCTTTCTTT
NA | NA | TRBJ2-6 | TRBV13 | CASSLGQGNNPGANVLTF | TGTGCCAGCAGCTTAGGGCAGGGCAACAACCCTGGGGCCAACGTCCTGACTTTC
NA | TRBD1 | TRBJ1-2 | TRBV11-2 | CASSSPQDREPQGYTF | TGTGCCAGCAGCTCACCCCAGGACAGGGAACCTCAAGGCTACACCTTC
NA | TRBD2 | TRBJ2-1 | TRBV10-3 | CAISSRAGVNEQFF | TGTGCCATCAGTTCCCGGGCGGGAGTCAATGAGCAGTTCTTC
NA | TRBD2 | TRBJ2-7 | TRBV7-9 | CASSLTSGSFPYEQYF | TGTGCCAGCAGCTTAACTAGCGGGAGTTTCCCCTACGAGCAGTACTTC
NA | NA | TRBJ1-2 | TRBV3-1/TRBV3-2 | CASSQELVGGSGYTF | TGTGCCAGCAGCCAAGAATTAGTAGGGGGTAGCGGCTACACCTTC
NA | NA | TRBJ1-1 | TRBV3-1/TRBV3-2 | CASSLGGSGTEAFF | TGTGCCAGCAGCCTAGGAGGTTCCGGCACTGAAGCTTTCTTT
NA | TRBD2 | TRBJ2-1 | TRBV19 | CASSMELAAYNEQFF | TGTGCCAGTAGTATGGAGCTAGCGGCCTACAATGAGCAGTTCTTC
NA | TRBD1 | TRBJ1-1 | TRBV29-1 | CSTHRGENTEAFF | TGCAGCACACACAGGGGGGAGAACACTGAAGCTTTCTTT
once | TRBD2 | TRBJ2-3 | TRBV5-4 | CASSSKQAGGDTQYF | TGTGCCAGCAGCTCTAAACAGGCGGGAGGAGATACGCAGTATTTT
NA | NA | TRBJ2-1 | TRBV11-2 | CASSSVSVYPYNEQFF | TGTGCCAGCAGCTCGGTGAGCGTATACCCCTACAATGAGCAGTTCTTC
NA | NA | TRBJ2-3 | TRBV7-6 | CASSLAGVGTDTQYF | TGTGCCAGCAGCTTAGCGGGAGTAGGCACAGATACGCAGTATTTT
NA | TRBD2 | TRBJ2-3 | TRBV5-8 | CASSWGGVGADTQYF | TGTGCCAGCAGCTGGGGGGGAGTCGGCGCAGATACGCAGTATTTT
NA | NA | TRBJ2-2 | TRBV6-5 | CASSLRDTGELFF | TGTGCCAGCAGTTTACGGGACACCGGGGAGCTGTTTTTT
NA | TRBD1 | TRBJ1-1 | TRBV6-5 | CASRSDRESPAFF | TGTGCCAGCAGATCCGACAGGGAATCGCCTGCTTTCTTT